The rows below give T cell receptor beta chains drawn from one sample of a study of PD-1 blockade in classical Hodgkin lymphoma. Sequenced by immunoSEQ multiplex PCR; TCRdb stores in-frame clones only, minus some. The table lists 25,000 to 35,000 clones, approximately 89% of them singletons. The sequences come from CD4+ T cells from blood, collected before the fourth cycle of nivolumab. The receptors shown here come from a human donor with classical Hodgkin lymphoma. Both conserved end residues are trimmed from each CDR3. The D gene is left open where the match is weak.

D gene,V gene,CDR3 protein
.,TRBV10-3,AISESGARVNTEAF
TRBD1,TRBV6-1,ASSEKGTGDRYT
.,TRBV7-2,ASSLSRTDKLGGYT
TRBD2,TRBV29-1,SVGASGWSSYEQY
TRBD2,TRBV5-4,AISSSGGITSTDTQY
.,TRBV7-9,ASREGGETEAF
.,TRBV5-1,ASSITSGSYNEQF
.,TRBV25-1,ASSPNVGYT
.,TRBV7-9,ASSLARVGEGTDTQY
.,TRBV28,ASSLIGWTGGNQPQH
TRBD2,TRBV4-2,ASSQVGGQSSYEQY
.,TRBV5-1,ASSLVQGNTEAF
.,TRBV19,ASSIGTADYGYT
.,TRBV5-1,ASSPGPSVGNTIY
.,TRBV28,ASSWILPGPKRGYT
.,TRBV29-1,SVEGQRINNEQF
.,TRBV30,AWHRRDNEKLF
.,TRBV21-1,ASSQGYQDRVQPQH
.,TRBV11-1,ASSPRQNKNIQY
.,TRBV6-4,ASSKEGRPNTEAF
.,TRBV6-5,ASSYGPFYEQY
.,TRBV7-2,ASTTQGGSEKLF
.,TRBV5-1,ASSTAGRTNTEAF
.,TRBV5-4,ASSSRDSGNTIY
.,TRBV18,ASSPPGYGTGELF
.,TRBV7-9,ASSERGPLH
.,TRBV2,ASNRGPRSIQY
TRBD2,TRBV7-2,ASSLSSGTADTQY
TRBD2,TRBV30,AWMLAGGHEQY
TRBD2,TRBV19,ASTARLAGLSKVAKNIQY
.,TRBV6-5,ASSSQGYEQY
.,TRBV5-1,ASSLYIRGPTDTQY